This T cell receptor beta chain was captured in a study of graft-versus-host responses after intestinal transplantation. Study background: In this cohort, recipients had multivisceral, liver-intestinal, or isolated intestinal transplants. Tacrolimus plus steroids were given to all recipients for around three years, preceded by anti-thymocyte globulin induction. General study points: Researchers found GvH clones in recipient marrow, and some showed up first in ileum or blood. The highest levels of circulating GvH clones went along with early declines in HvG clones after transplant.

On this clone: The antigen is unknown.

The CDR3 loop spans 14 amino acids. Germline loops: CDR1 LNHDA, CDR2 SQIVND (reference sequence). V lost 8 bases and J 0 bases, leaving 14 bases between the germline ends. TCRdb's table, derived via immunoSEQ multiplex PCR, lists solely in-frame clones and lacks some. The sample records 7,500 to 10,000 clones, approximately 80% being singletons. Grafts had their tissue processed, releasing intraepithelial and lamina propria lymphocytes. The J gene is TRBJ2-7, the V gene TRBV19; the D gene is possibly TRBD1 (6 bases). The sequences come from ileum tissue, collected about 530 days after intestinal transplant. The TCR comes from a human patient who received an intestinal transplant, so some T cells may come from the graft donor. The CDR3 coding sequence is TGTGCCAGTCCTGAGGGGGACACCTCCTACGAGCAGTACTTC. Encoded protein: CASPEGDTSYEQYF.